Shown below are 15 T cell receptor beta chains from a single sample sequenced in a study of blood T cell repertoires in COVID-19. Clones were read by immunoSEQ multiplex PCR, and TCRdb kept only the in-frame ones, dropping some. The data show about 110,000 clones, about four fifths seen once. Sequencing was carried out using peripheral blood. These receptors were taken from a man aged 80 or over with acute or convalescent COVID-19.

The chain carries TRBV5-1 and TRBJ1-1; no clear D. The CDR3 is 13 amino acids. CDR1 and CDR2 (germline): SGHRS, YFSETQ. V lost 0 bases and J 1 base, leaving 4 bases between the germline ends. The CDR3: CASSLAPNTEAFF. DNA of the CDR3: TGCGCCAGCAGCTTGGCTCCGAACACTGAAGCTTTCTTT.

The genes are TRBV5-4 and TRBJ1-1, with 9 bases that match TRBD1. From germline, CDR1 is SGHNT and CDR2 YYREEE (reference sequence). The trim removed 4 bases at V and 1 base at J, leaving 5 bases unmatched. This CDR3 has 15 residues. The CDR3 here is CASSQQGAGNTEAFF. The CDR3 DNA is TGTGCCAGCAGCCAACAGGGGGCAGGGAACACTGAAGCTTTCTTT.

The J gene is TRBJ1-2, the V gene TRBV6-5; 9 nucleotides match TRBD1. This CDR3 is built from 15 residues. Germline V gene sequence: CDR1 MNHEY, CDR2 SVGAGI. Trimming removed 7 bases from V and 3 bases from J; junction bases left unmatched: 9. CDR3 in DNA: TGTGCCAGCACCTTCCCGGGACAGGGCCACTATGGCTACACCTTC. This gives the protein CASTFPGQGHYGYTF.

The chain joins TRBV19 to TRBJ2-3; 13 positions agree with TRBD2. The trim removed 8 bases at V and 2 bases at J, leaving 7 bases unmatched. CDR1 LNHDA and CDR2 SQIVND come from the germline V gene (reference sequence). The CDR3 contains 16 residues. CDR3 sequence reads: CASRGLAGSPTDTQYF. In DNA, the CDR3 is TGTGCCAGTCGGGGACTAGCGGGAAGCCCCACAGATACGCAGTATTTT.

The chain is built from TRBV5-6 and TRBJ2-1; the match to TRBD2 covers 8 bases. The CDR3 consists of 15 residues. Per the germline V gene, CDR1 is SGHDT and CDR2 is YYEEEE. The V segment lost 2 bases and the J segment 2 bases; nucleotides outside the gene matches: 3. CDR3 in DNA: TGTGCCAGCAGCTTCGGGAGGGGAACCTACAATGAGCAGTTCTTC. It encodes CASSFGRGTYNEQFF.

This sequence joins TRBV7-2 and TRBJ1-5; possibly TRBD1 for D (6 bases). V was shortened by 0 bases and J by 6 bases, with 12 bases between the two germline ends. CDR1 and CDR2 from the germline V gene are SGHTA and FQGNSA. CDR3 length: 15 residues. The chain's CDR3 is CASSLAGGQGQPQHF. CDR3 bases: TGTGCCAGCAGCTTAGCGGGGGGGCAGGGTCAGCCCCAGCATTTT.

This clone was found once. The V and J genes are TRBV4-1 and TRBJ2-1; 8 bases agree with TRBD2. Trimming took 1 base from V and 1 from J; bases not matched to a gene: 3. CDR3 length: 16 residues. CDR1 is MGHRA, CDR2 YSYEKL, per germline. CDR3 region: CASSQAGGKSYNEQFF. CDR3 sequence (DNA): TGCGCCAGCAGCCAAGCGGGGGGGAAATCCTACAATGAGCAGTTCTTC.

The V and J genes are TRBV29-1 and TRBJ1-2, with D perhaps TRBD1 (5 bases). V dropped 4 bases and J dropped 8 bases, with 14 bases sitting between them. Germline-derived CDR1 and CDR2 are SQVTM and ANQGSEA. CDR3 length: 12 residues. The CDR3 here is CSVGRVGEGYTF. The CDR3 DNA reads as TGCAGCGTTGGACGGGTAGGGGAAGGCTACACCTTC.

This clone showed up just a few times. The V and J genes are TRBV11-3 and TRBJ2-7; TRBD2 matches at 10 bases. Germline values: CDR1 SGHNT, CDR2 YENEEA. V lost 5 bases to trimming and J lost 0 bases; unmatched junction nucleotides: 4. The CDR3 runs 15 residues. Written as DNA, the CDR3 is TGTGCCAGCAGCCAGGGACTAGCGCCCTCCTACGAGCAGTACTTC. Translating it yields CASSQGLAPSYEQYF.

The CDR3 DNA follows: TGTGCCAGCTCACCAATCTCGGGAAACATTCAGTACTTC. It specifies CASSPISGNIQYF. This chain connects TRBV18 to TRBJ2-4; D uncertain. The CDR3 runs 13 residues. The germline V gene has CDR1 KGHSH and CDR2 LQKENI. Trimming cost V 2 bases and J 6 bases, with 8 bases left between them.

This sequence joins TRBV9 and TRBJ2-7; D not resolved. V lost 0 bases and J lost 4, with 5 bases in between. The CDR3 covers 12 residues. CDR1 SGDLS and CDR2 YYNGEE come from the germline V gene. The CDR3 DNA follows: TGTGCCAGCAGCGTAGCTAGGTACGAGCAGTACTTC. Its translation: CASSVARYEQYF.

The rearrangement links TRBV6-5 to TRBJ2-7, with 7 bases matching TRBD1. The J segment lost 0 bases and the V segment lost 5 bases, leaving 7 bases of the junction unmatched. The germline gives CDR1 MNHEY, CDR2 SVGAGI. The CDR3 has 15 residues. CDR3 sequence: CASSMRTGNSYEQYF. In nucleotides, the CDR3 is TGTGCCAGCAGTATGCGGACAGGAAACTCCTACGAGCAGTACTTC.

This chain connects TRBV27 to TRBJ2-7; D not resolved. Germline V gene data show CDR1 as MNHEY and CDR2 as SMNVEV (reference sequence). Trimming took 3 bases from V and 1 from J, leaving 4 bases between them. The CDR3 is made up of 12 amino acids. The CDR3 loop is CASSFRSYEQYF. CDR3 DNA: TGTGCCAGCAGTTTCCGTTCCTACGAGCAGTACTTC.

A few counts support this clone. This chain connects TRBV5-6 to TRBJ1-2; 7 nucleotides match TRBD1. Per germline, CDR1 SGHDT and CDR2 YYEEEE. The trim removed 2 bases at V and 1 base at J, leaving 5 bases unmatched. The CDR3 covers 15 residues. Here the CDR3 DNA reads TGTGCCAGCAGCTTCTGGGACAGAGGTAACTATGGCTACACCTTC. Translation gives CASSFWDRGNYGYTF.

The V gene is TRBV7-6, the J gene TRBJ2-5; D might be TRBD1 (5 bases). The CDR3 covers 17 residues. The germline gives CDR1 SGHVS, CDR2 FNYEAQ. V was pared by 2 bases and J by 2 bases, with 18 bases between. The DNA of the CDR3 is TGTGCCAGCAGCTTAATACTGAAAGGGGCGCGACAAGAGACCCAGTACTTC. The encoded protein is CASSLILKGARQETQYF.